These 18 T cell receptor beta chains were sequenced from one sample in a study of T-cell memory formation after mild COVID-19. TCRdb reprocessed the 5' RACE reads with MiXCR, giving one entry per CDR3 protein. The sample lists about 560,000 distinct CDR3 sequences, roughly 20% occurring once. The sample consisted of PBMCs or a T cell subset sorted from them (not recorded which). The source of these receptors is an adult woman who had mild COVID-19 (a few samples of this study predate the infection). Cell type and time point are not known.

The J gene is TRBJ2-3, the V gene TRBV9; D might be TRBD1 (5 bases). With 3 bases removed from V and 4 bases from J, the gap between germline ends came to 12 bases. The CDR3 extends over 14 amino acids. Germline V lookup: CDR1 SGDLS, CDR2 YYNGEE. The CDR3 region is CASSERGRADTQYF. CDR3 bases: TGTGCCAGCAGCGAAAGGGGTAGAGCAGATACGCAGTATTTT. The whole variable domain, remainder taken from reference TRBV9 and TRBJ2-3, is DSGVTQTPKHLITATGQRVTLRCSPRSGDLSVYWYQQSLDQGLQFLIQYYNGEERAKGNILERFSAQQFPDLHSELNLSSLELGDSALYFCASSERGRADTQYFGPGTRLTVL.

The J gene is TRBJ1-2, the V gene TRBV7-2; no definite D call. The CDR3 consists of 15 residues. Germline V gene sequence: CDR1 SGHTA, CDR2 FQGNSA. The V and J ends lost 5 bases and 6 bases respectively, with 19 bases between them. CDR3 sequence: CASSPRERVLHGYTF. The CDR3 coding sequence is TGTGCCAGCAGCCCACGGGAGAGGGTGCTACATGGCTACACCTTC. The full variable domain, rest sourced from reference TRBV7-2 and TRBJ1-2, is GAGVSQSPSNKVTEKGKDVELRCDPISGHTALYWYRQSLGQGLEFLIYFQGNSAPDKSGLPSDRFSAERTGGSVSTLTIQRTQQEDSAVYLCASSPRERVLHGYTFGSGTRLTVV.

CDR3 residues: CASSHGGGKFGYTF. The DNA for the CDR3 is TGTGCCAGCAGCCACGGCGGGGGGAAGTTTGGCTACACCTTC. The V gene is TRBV6-5, the J gene TRBJ1-2; D perhaps matches TRBD1 (5 bases). V was clipped by 6 bases and J by 7 bases, with 18 bases between them. Germline CDR1 MNHEY, CDR2 SVGAGI. The CDR3 has 14 amino acids.

This chain uses TRBV7-9 with TRBJ2-3; 10 bases fit TRBD2. CDR1 SEHNR and CDR2 FQNEAQ come from the germline V gene (reference sequence). The length of the CDR3 is 17 residues. Germline trimming cut 5 bases from V and 4 bases from J; bases unmatched to any gene: 12. CDR3 DNA sequence: TGTGCCAGCAGCGCTCTAGCGGGAGCTGTCTTGGCAGATACGCAGTATTTT. Its translation: CASSALAGAVLADTQYF.

The sample holds a few counts of this clonotype. The chain links TRBV11-1 to TRBJ2-7, with TRBD1 matching over 8 bases. The germline V gene encodes CDR1 SGHAT and CDR2 FQDESV (reference sequence). There are 15 residues in the CDR3. Losses at the gene ends were 4 bases for V and 3 bases for J; bases not matched to a gene: 8. The CDR3 reads CASSSYGDRSYEQYF. DNA of the CDR3: TGTGCCAGCAGCTCCTACGGGGACAGGAGCTACGAGCAGTACTTC.

This clonotype turned up a few times. The chain recombines TRBV15 with TRBJ2-1; unclear D gene. CDR3 size: 16 residues. V dropped 2 bases and J dropped 0 bases, with 11 bases sitting between them. CDR1 is LNHNV and CDR2 is YYDKDF in the germline V gene (reference sequence). CDR3 in DNA: TGTGCCACCAGCAGACCGCCCAAGGGCTCCTACAATGAGCAGTTCTTC. It translates to CATSRPPKGSYNEQFF. Full variable domain (rest looked up from reference TRBV15 and TRBJ2-1): DAMVIQNPRYQVTQFGKPVTLSCSQTLNHNVMYWYQQKSSQAPKLLFHYYDKDFNNEADTPDNFQSRRPNTSFCFLDIRSPGLGDTAMYLCATSRPPKGSYNEQFFGPGTRLTVL.

The chain links TRBV7-2 to TRBJ2-2; 10 nucleotides align to TRBD2. The CDR3 consists of 15 residues. After removal of 3 bases from V and 6 bases from J, the junction contained 4 bases not matched to a gene. Germline loops: CDR1 SGHTA, CDR2 FQGNSA. The CDR3 nucleotides read TGTGCCAGCAGCTTGCCGGGACTAGCGTCCGGGGAGCTGTTTTTT. It yields the protein CASSLPGLASGELFF.

This clonotype occurred a few times. The chain uses TRBV6-2 or TRBV6-3 and TRBJ1-2; a weak D match, TRBD1 (5 bases). Trimming stripped 6 bases from V and 2 bases from J, with 10 bases between. Germline-derived CDR1 and CDR2 are MNHEY and SVGEGT. The CDR3 runs 13 residues. CDR3 nucleotide sequence: TGTGCCAGCAGCCAACGACAGAACTATGGCTACACCTTC. This codes for CASSQRQNYGYTF.

The J gene is TRBJ2-3, the V gene TRBV24-1; maybe TRBD2 (6 bases). CDR1 KGHDR and CDR2 SFDVKD come from the germline V gene. V was trimmed by 4 bases and J by 0 bases, leaving 13 bases between them. The CDR3 contains 16 residues. CDR3 protein: CATSEAGSPSTDTQYF. The CDR3 bases are TGTGCCACCAGTGAAGCCGGGAGTCCCAGCACAGATACGCAGTATTTT.

This clonotype has just a few counts. This rearrangement joins TRBV5-4 to TRBJ1-1, with D maybe TRBD1 (6 bases). V dropped 4 bases and J dropped 3 bases, with 16 bases sitting between them. Germline values: CDR1 SGHNT, CDR2 YYREEE (reference sequence). The CDR3 totals 15 residues. CDR3 nucleotides: TGTGCCAGCAGCACCGAAGGACAGTTTTACACTGAAGCTTTCTTT. Translating gives CASSTEGQFYTEAFF. Complete variable domain (other parts from reference TRBV5-4 and TRBJ1-1): ETGVTQSPTHLIKTRGQQVTLRCSSQSGHNTVSWYQQALGQGPQFIFQYYREEENGRGNFPPRFSGLQFPNYSSELNVNALELDDSALYLCASSTEGQFYTEAFFGQGTRLTVV.

This sequence joins TRBV11-2 and TRBJ1-1; D is undetermined. This CDR3 is 13 amino acids long. In germline, CDR1 is SGHAT, CDR2 FQNNGV. The V gene lost 5 bases and the J gene lost 5 bases, with 12 bases spanning the gap. Here the CDR3 reads CASSEIYGTEAFF. CDR3 coding DNA: TGTGCCAGCAGCGAGATTTATGGAACTGAAGCTTTCTTT.

This chain joins TRBV24-1 and TRBJ2-1; 9 nucleotides agree with TRBD2. J gave up 8 bases and V 7 bases, and 8 bases lay outside the gene matches. Germline V gene sequence: CDR1 KGHDR, CDR2 SFDVKD. The CDR3 extends over 14 amino acids. Here the CDR3 DNA reads TGTGCCACCAGGGGTAGCGGGAGTTGGGATGAGCAGTTCTTC. This encodes CATRGSGSWDEQFF.

The chain employs TRBV5-1 and TRBJ1-2; 9 bases map to TRBD1. V lost 0 bases to trimming and J lost 7 bases; unmatched junction nucleotides: 13. CDR3 length equals 17 residues. CDR1 and CDR2 (germline): SGHRS, YFSETQ. The CDR3 spells CASSLAGTGRIATGYTF. The CDR3 coding sequence is TGCGCCAGCAGCTTGGCCGGGACAGGGAGAATCGCTACTGGCTACACCTTC.

This clonotype has ten or more counts. V is TRBV29-1 and J is TRBJ1-1; unclear D gene. The germline gives CDR1 SQVTM, CDR2 ANQGSEA. The CDR3 contains 12 residues. Trimming shortened V by 3 bases and J by 4 bases, and 9 bases separated the two germline ends. The CDR3 is CSVDRDPTEAFF. The DNA for the CDR3 is TGCAGCGTTGATCGGGATCCCACTGAAGCTTTCTTT.

The rearrangement uses TRBV4-3 and TRBJ2-1; the D gene is possibly TRBD2 (6 bases). CDR1 is LGHNA and CDR2 is YSLEER in the germline V gene. The CDR3 covers 14 residues. Trimming removed 1 base at V and 7 bases at J, with 11 bases between. As DNA, the CDR3 is TGCGCCAGCAGCCAAGTACGGGGGAGGAATGAGCAGTTCTTC. Translated, it gives CASSQVRGRNEQFF.

The chain uses TRBV29-1 and TRBJ2-5; TRBD1 is a possible D gene (5 bases). Germline V gives CDR1 SQVTM, CDR2 ANQGSEA. Trimming cost V 6 bases and J 4 bases, with 12 bases left between them. The CDR3 runs to 12 residues. This CDR3 reads CSVATVRETQYF. The CDR3 nucleotides are TGCAGCGTCGCGACAGTAAGAGAGACCCAGTACTTC.

This clonotype appeared many times. The CDR3 bases are TGCGCCAGCAGCGAGGGACGGCCCATGGCCCAGTACTTC. Amino acid sequence: CASSEGRPMAQYF. The V call is TRBV5-1, the J call TRBJ2-5; D may match TRBD1 or TRBD2 (5 bases each). V was shortened by 4 bases and J by 9 bases, with 16 bases between the two germline ends. Germline V lookup: CDR1 SGHRS, CDR2 YFSETQ. This CDR3 contains 13 residues.

This clonotype was picked up a small number of times. V gene TRBV7-2 combines with J gene TRBJ2-2; a possible D gene is TRBD2 (5 bases). The CDR3 has 18 amino acids. Looked up from germline, CDR1 is SGHTA and CDR2 is FQGNSA. V gave up 2 bases and J gave up 4 bases, with 20 bases separating them. The chain's CDR3 is CASSLTALRQAGTGELFF. For the CDR3, the DNA is TGTGCCAGCAGCTTAACGGCTCTTAGGCAGGCGGGCACCGGGGAGCTGTTTTTT. Full variable domain (outside the CDR3, taken from reference TRBV7-2 and TRBJ2-2): GAGVSQSPSNKVTEKGKDVELRCDPISGHTALYWYRQSLGQGLEFLIYFQGNSAPDKSGLPSDRFSAERTGGSVSTLTIQRTQQEDSAVYLCASSLTALRQAGTGELFFGEGSRLTVL.